Reported below is one T cell receptor (beta chain). Its cognate antigen is unknown. PCR employed 60 Vbeta and 13 Jbeta primers. The assay was immunoSEQ multiplex PCR, and TCRdb's table has in-frame clones only and misses some. This table lists about 140,000 clones. The sample is drawn from a study of cytomegalovirus exposure and HLA in healthy donors. Study observations and caveats: Further analysis, carried out later, found HLA-associated TCR beta chains more clonally expanded than equally common other chains. Evidence from a later analysis indicated that most CMV-associated TCR beta chains looked HLA-restricted. Association of a missense DCLRE1C variant with TCR beta V- and J-gene trimming was reported in a later analysis.

The germline V and J ends were trimmed by 2 bases and 0 bases, with 5 bases remaining between them. This CDR3 is 14 amino acids long. Germline V gene lookup returns CDR1 SGHRS and CDR2 YFSETQ. The sequence was collected from a male donor in good health and CMV-seronegative. What was sequenced was PBMCs. The chain recombines TRBV5-1 with TRBJ2-2; D is undetermined. CDR3 sequence reads: CASSFQTNTGELFF. As DNA, the CDR3 is TGCGCCAGCAGCTTCCAGACGAACACCGGGGAGCTGTTTTTT. Supplemented by reference TRBV5-1 and TRBJ2-2, the full variable domain reads KAGVTQTPRYLIKTRGQQVTLSCSPISGHRSVSWYQQTPGQGLQFLFEYFSETQRNKGNFPGRFSGRQFSNSRSEMNVSTLELGDSALYLCASSFQTNTGELFFGEGSRLTVL.